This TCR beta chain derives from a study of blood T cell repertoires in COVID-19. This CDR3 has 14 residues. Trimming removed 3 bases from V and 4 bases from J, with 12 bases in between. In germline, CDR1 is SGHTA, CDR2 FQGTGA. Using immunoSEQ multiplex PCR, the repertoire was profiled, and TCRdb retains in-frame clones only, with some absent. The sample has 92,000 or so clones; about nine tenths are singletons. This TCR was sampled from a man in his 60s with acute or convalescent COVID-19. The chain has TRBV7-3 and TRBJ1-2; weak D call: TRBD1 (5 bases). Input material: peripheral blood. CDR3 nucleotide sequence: TGTGCCAGCAGCTTTGGCAGGGAAGGCTATGGCTACACCTTC. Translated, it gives CASSFGREGYGYTF.